Below, 24 T cell receptor beta chains from the same sample are listed, as sequenced in a study of T cell responses to AZD1222 COVID-19 vaccine. Assay: immunoSEQ multiplex PCR; the TCRdb copy retains only in-frame clones and omits some. The repertoire holds around 170,000 clones, with approximately 90% as singletons. Specimen: peripheral blood, collected on day 0 of AZD1222 vaccination. The receptors were sampled from an adult in good health.

On this clone itself: The sample carries other DNA sequences with the same CDR3. V is TRBV6-5 and J is TRBJ2-7; 7 bases match TRBD1. After removal of 2 bases from V and 5 bases from J, the junction contained 6 bases not matched to a gene. In germline, CDR1 is MNHEY, CDR2 SVGAGI. This CDR3 region has 14 residues. This CDR3 reads CASSYGRGGHEQYF. The CDR3 nucleotides read TGTGCCAGCAGTTACGGGCGAGGGGGCCACGAGCAGTACTTC.

The rearrangement uses TRBV9 and TRBJ1-2; 10 bases fit TRBD1. Trimming cost V 2 bases and J 5 bases; bases outside gene matches: 9. Germline V CDR1 and CDR2: SGDLS, YYNGEE. The CDR3 sequence is 16 residues long. The CDR3 sequence: CASSVGDRGIRYGYTF. Here the CDR3 DNA reads TGTGCCAGCAGCGTCGGGGACAGGGGAATTCGGTATGGCTACACCTTC.

In its sample, this clone was seen once. V gene TRBV19 combines with J gene TRBJ1-1; possibly TRBD1 for D (5 bases). V dropped 3 bases and J dropped 4 bases, with 12 bases sitting between them. This CDR3 is built from 14 residues. Germline V gene sequence: CDR1 LNHDA, CDR2 SQIVND (reference sequence). In DNA form, the CDR3 reads TGTGCCAGTAGTATTATCGCAGGGTTCACTGAAGCTTTCTTT. It specifies CASSIIAGFTEAFF.

The CDR3 sequence is CASSILTGDYTDTQYF. Here the CDR3 DNA reads TGTGCCAGTAGTATATTAACAGGGGACTACACAGATACGCAGTATTTT. The chain is built from TRBV19 and TRBJ2-3; D assignment may be TRBD1 or TRBD2 (7 bases each). CDR3 length: 16 amino acids. Trimming took 2 bases from V and 2 from J, leaving 14 bases between them. Germline lookup yields CDR1 LNHDA and CDR2 SQIVND (reference sequence).

The rearrangement links TRBV28 to TRBJ1-6; 9 bases fit TRBD1. This CDR3 region has 15 residues. V lost 7 bases and J lost 11; bases outside the gene matches: 12. Looked up from germline, CDR1 is MDHEN and CDR2 is SYDVKM. DNA for the CDR3: TGTGCCAGCAACTTGGGGAGGGACAGGGTAACACCCCTCCACTTT. It yields the protein CASNLGRDRVTPLHF.

The chain couples TRBV7-2 to TRBJ1-3; the D is unclear. With 0 bases removed from V and 0 bases from J, the gap between germline ends came to 9 bases. The CDR3 sequence is 16 residues long. Germline assignment: CDR1 SGHTA and CDR2 FQGNSA. CDR3 DNA sequence: TGTGCCAGCAGCTTAGCTTTGGGAGACTCTGGAAACACCATATATTTT. Translated, it gives CASSLALGDSGNTIYF. Looking up the rest from reference TRBV7-2 and TRBJ1-3 gives the full variable domain: GAGVSQSPSNKVTEKGKDVELRCDPISGHTALYWYRQSLGQGLEFLIYFQGNSAPDKSGLPSDRFSAERTGGSVSTLTIQRTQQEDSAVYLCASSLALGDSGNTIYFGEGSWLTVV.

The chain uses TRBV28 and TRBJ1-1, with 7 bases that match TRBD1. Trimming cost V 3 bases and J 4 bases; bases outside gene matches: 2. Germline V CDR1 and CDR2: MDHEN, SYDVKM. The CDR3 has 13 residues. DNA for the CDR3: TGTGCCAGCAGTTTGAGGGGGCCCACTGAAGCTTTCTTT. Its translation: CASSLRGPTEAFF.

This clone was seen a handful of times. The V call is TRBV5-1, the J call TRBJ1-4, with D maybe TRBD1 (6 bases). V lost 4 bases and J lost 0, with 10 bases in between. This CDR3 has 15 residues. Germline CDR1 and CDR2: SGHRS and YFSETQ. The CDR3 spells CASSREGATNEKLFF. For the CDR3, the DNA is TGCGCCAGCAGCCGGGAGGGGGCAACTAATGAAAAACTGTTTTTT.

The chain combines TRBV7-9 with TRBJ2-1, with 9 positions matching TRBD1. CDR3 length: 17 residues. The junction had 17 bases not matched to a gene; V was cut back by 5 bases and J by 9 bases. Germline V gene lookup returns CDR1 SEHNR and CDR2 FQNEAQ (reference sequence). CDR3 sequence (DNA): TGTGCCAGCAGCCTACTTCATACAGGGGGCTGGATGGTTGAGCAGTTCTTC. Translation: CASSLLHTGGWMVEQFF.

CDR3 nucleotides: TGCGCCAGCAGCCAAGATCTGGGCAGGAGCCACAGCACCTTC. Protein: CASSQDLGRSHSTF. This chain connects TRBV4-3 to TRBJ1-2; unclear D gene. Germline CDR1 LGHNA, CDR2 YSLEER. This CDR3 is built from 14 residues. V was cut by 0 bases and J by 13 bases, with 18 bases left in between.

This rearrangement joins TRBV6-5 to TRBJ2-1; D perhaps matches TRBD2 (5 bases). Looked up from germline, CDR1 is MNHEY and CDR2 is SVGAGI. The CDR3 is 15 amino acids. Trimming cost V 4 bases and J 0 bases, with 10 bases left between them. The chain's CDR3 is CASSFRLSSYNEQFF. CDR3 sequence (DNA): TGTGCCAGCAGTTTTAGACTAAGCTCCTACAATGAGCAGTTCTTC.

The gene calls are TRBV2 and TRBJ2-7, with D hard to call. With 8 bases removed from V and 1 base from J, the gap between germline ends came to 9 bases. From germline, CDR1 is SNHLY and CDR2 FYNNEI. This CDR3 has 12 residues. CDR3 loop: CASSEQSYEQYF. The DNA for the CDR3 is TGTGCCAGCTCTGAACAGTCCTACGAGCAGTACTTC. The whole variable domain, remainder taken from reference TRBV2 and TRBJ2-7, is EPEVTQTPSHQVTQMGQEVILRCVPISNHLYFYWYRQILGQKVEFLVSFYNNEISEKSEIFDDQFSVERPDGSNFTLKIRSTKLEDSAMYFCASSEQSYEQYFGPGTRLTVT.

This clone was counted between two and nine times. The genes are TRBV18 and TRBJ2-5; 8 bases fit TRBD2. Germline loops: CDR1 KGHSH, CDR2 LQKENI. The CDR3 runs 14 residues. Trimming cost V 4 bases and J 5 bases; bases outside gene matches: 6. The CDR3 nucleotides read TGTGCCAGCTCACACGGGGGGGGCCAGGAGACCCAGTACTTC. Translated, it gives CASSHGGGQETQYF. Together with reference TRBV18 and TRBJ2-5, the CDR3 gives the full variable domain: NAGVMQNPRHLVRRRGQEARLRCSPMKGHSHVYWYRQLPEEGLKFMVYLQKENIIDESGMPKERFSAEFPKEGPSILRIQQVVRGDSAAYFCASSHGGGQETQYFGPGTRLLVL.

This clone was observed once. V is TRBV6-5 and J is TRBJ2-7; no clear D. The CDR3 is 12 amino acids. V lost 6 bases to trimming and J lost 6 bases, with 12 bases between them. Germline CDR1 MNHEY, CDR2 SVGAGI. The CDR3 coding sequence is TGTGCCAGCAGCCGAGTAGTTGGCGAGCAGTACTTC. Its protein product is CASSRVVGEQYF.

The chain uses TRBV25-1 and TRBJ1-1, with TRBD1 matching 7 bases. CDR1 MGHDK and CDR2 SYGVNS come from the germline V gene. The CDR3 is made up of 17 amino acids. Trimming at V came to 1 base and at J to 5 bases, leaving 13 bases not matched to a gene. The chain's CDR3 is CASSESGSGRGFTEAFF. The CDR3 nucleotides are TGTGCCAGCAGTGAATCGGGCTCTGGCAGGGGGTTTACTGAAGCTTTCTTT.

The chain recombines TRBV5-6 with TRBJ1-1; no clear D gene. Germline V gene lookup returns CDR1 SGHDT and CDR2 YYEEEE. V was trimmed by 0 bases and J by 1 base, leaving 7 bases between them. The CDR3 sequence is 14 residues long. CDR3 in DNA: TGTGCCAGCAGCTTGGAACAGAGGAACACTGAAGCTTTCTTT. It yields the protein CASSLEQRNTEAFF. The entire variable domain, with the rest obtained from reference TRBV5-6 and TRBJ1-1, is as follows: DAGVTQSPTHLIKTRGQQVTLRCSPKSGHDTVSWYQQALGQGPQFIFQYYEEEERQRGNFPDRFSGHQFPNYSSELNVNALLLGDSALYLCASSLEQRNTEAFFGQGTRLTVV.

This chain links TRBV7-3 with TRBJ2-3, with D possibly matching TRBD1 (6 bases). Germline V lookup: CDR1 SGHTA, CDR2 FQGTGA. This CDR3 spans 15 amino acids. Trimming left V 6 bases short and J 0 bases short, with 13 bases between. The CDR3 bases are TGTGCCAGCAGTTCACAGGGATATAGCACAGATACGCAGTATTTT. It is translated as CASSSQGYSTDTQYF. Full variable domain (missing parts from reference TRBV7-3 and TRBJ2-3): GAGVSQTPSNKVTEKGKYVELRCDPISGHTALYWYRQSLGQGPEFLIYFQGTGAADDSGLPNDRFFAVRPEGSVSTLKIQRTERGDSAVYLCASSSQGYSTDTQYFGPGTRLTVL.

CDR3 nucleotide sequence: TGTGCCAGCAGCCTCGCTCAGGGGGCTTACGAGCAGTACTTC. The encoded protein is CASSLAQGAYEQYF. The rearrangement joins TRBV11-3 to TRBJ2-7, with TRBD1 matching over 8 bases. This CDR3 region has 14 residues. Germline V gene data show CDR1 as SGHNT and CDR2 as YENEEA. J lost 4 bases, V lost 5 bases, and 7 bases had no gene match.

The chain combines TRBV4-3 with TRBJ1-2, with D maybe TRBD1 (5 bases). CDR1 is LGHNA and CDR2 is YSLEER in the germline V gene. This CDR3 is 16 amino acids long. Trimming took 1 base from V and 7 from J, leaving 19 bases between them. The CDR3 loop reads CASSQGIWQGLGGYTF. For the CDR3, the DNA is TGCGCCAGCAGCCAAGGAATCTGGCAGGGATTAGGTGGCTACACCTTC.

The chain carries TRBV29-1 and TRBJ1-1; D may be TRBD1 (6 bases). The CDR3 covers 12 residues. Trimming pared 8 bases from V and 6 bases from J, leaving 16 bases between. CDR1 and CDR2 from the germline V gene are SQVTM and ANQGSEA. The CDR3 loop is CSFRGGSSEAFF. The DNA of the CDR3 is TGCAGCTTCCGTGGGGGCAGTTCTGAAGCTTTCTTT. The full variable domain, completed using reference TRBV29-1 and TRBJ1-1, is SAVISQKPSRDICQRGTSLTIQCQVDSQVTMMFWYRQQPGQSLTLIATANQGSEATYESGFVIDKFPISRPNLTFSTLTVSNMSPEDSSIYLCSFRGGSSEAFFGQGTRLTVV.

The V gene is TRBV7-9, the J gene TRBJ2-1, with 8 bases matching TRBD2. Germline trimming cut 1 base from V and 4 bases from J; bases unmatched to any gene: 9. CDR3 length equals 17 residues. Germline loops: CDR1 SEHNR, CDR2 FQNEAQ (reference sequence). CDR3 sequence reads: CASSLVRGGRGYNEQFF. CDR3 in DNA: TGTGCCAGCAGCTTAGTCCGGGGGGGCCGAGGGTACAATGAGCAGTTCTTC.

V usage is TRBV18 and J usage is TRBJ1-2; TRBD1 aligns across 9 bases. This CDR3 is built from 16 residues. Germline-derived CDR1 and CDR2 are KGHSH and LQKENI. The junction had 13 bases not matched to a gene; V was cut back by 3 bases and J by 8 bases. The CDR3 coding sequence is TGTGCCAGCTCACCCCCCAGCCTGGGACAGGGAAGCGGCTACACCTTC. Its protein is CASSPPSLGQGSGYTF.

V and J are TRBV7-2 and TRBJ1-2; D not resolved. The CDR3 sequence is 12 residues long. Germline V gene sequence: CDR1 SGHTA, CDR2 FQGNSA. The V and J ends lost 2 bases and 4 bases respectively, with 5 bases between them. The CDR3 DNA reads as TGTGCCAGCAGCTTAATTGGCTATGGCTACACCTTC. Translating gives CASSLIGYGYTF.

The V gene is TRBV28, the J gene TRBJ1-1; unclear D gene. Germline assignment: CDR1 MDHEN and CDR2 SYDVKM. Trimming cost V 3 bases and J 1 base, with 9 bases left between them. The CDR3 consists of 14 residues. CDR3 nucleotides: TGTGCCAGCAGTTTTACACGGGGGAACACTGAAGCTTTCTTT. Translation: CASSFTRGNTEAFF.